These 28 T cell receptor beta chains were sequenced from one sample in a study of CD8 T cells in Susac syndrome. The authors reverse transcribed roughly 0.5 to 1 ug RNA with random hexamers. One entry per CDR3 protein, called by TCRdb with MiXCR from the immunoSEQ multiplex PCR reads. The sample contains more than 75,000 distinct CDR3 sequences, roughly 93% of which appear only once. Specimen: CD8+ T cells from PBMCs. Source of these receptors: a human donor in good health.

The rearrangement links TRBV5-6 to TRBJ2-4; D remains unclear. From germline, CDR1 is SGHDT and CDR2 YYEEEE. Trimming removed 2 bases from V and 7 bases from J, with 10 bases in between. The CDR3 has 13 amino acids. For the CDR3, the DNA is TGTGCCAGCAGCTTCGGGCCTCCTAACATTCAGTACTTC. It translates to CASSFGPPNIQYF.

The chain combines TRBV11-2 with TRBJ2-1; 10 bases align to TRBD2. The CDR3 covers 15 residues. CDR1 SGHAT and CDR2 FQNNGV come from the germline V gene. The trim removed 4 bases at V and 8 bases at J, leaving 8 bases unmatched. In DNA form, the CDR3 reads TGTGCCAGCAGCTCGGAGCGGGGGGGCATTGATGAGCAGTTCTTC. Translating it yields CASSSERGGIDEQFF.

The CDR3, as DNA: TGTGCCAGCAGTTTCTCACCGGGTTTGGAGACCCAGTACTTC. The encoded protein is CASSFSPGLETQYF. The chain has TRBV27 and TRBJ2-5; no firm D call. Germline V lookup: CDR1 MNHEY, CDR2 SMNVEV (reference sequence). Trimming took off 3 bases at V and 5 bases at J, with 13 bases between the two ends. The CDR3 covers 14 residues.

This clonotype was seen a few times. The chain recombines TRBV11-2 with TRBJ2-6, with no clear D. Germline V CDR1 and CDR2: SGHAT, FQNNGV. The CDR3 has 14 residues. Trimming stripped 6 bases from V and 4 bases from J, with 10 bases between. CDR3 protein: CASRPFVGANVLTF. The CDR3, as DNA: TGTGCCAGCAGGCCTTTTGTCGGGGCCAACGTCCTGACTTTC.

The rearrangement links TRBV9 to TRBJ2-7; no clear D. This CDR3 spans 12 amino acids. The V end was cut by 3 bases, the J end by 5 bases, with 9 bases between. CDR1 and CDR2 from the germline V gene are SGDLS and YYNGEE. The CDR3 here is CASSAPGHEQYF. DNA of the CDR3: TGTGCCAGCAGCGCTCCGGGCCACGAGCAGTACTTC.

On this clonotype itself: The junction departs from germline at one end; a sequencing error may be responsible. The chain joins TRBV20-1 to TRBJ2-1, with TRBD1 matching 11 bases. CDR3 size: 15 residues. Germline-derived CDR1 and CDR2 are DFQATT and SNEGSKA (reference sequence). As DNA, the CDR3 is TGCAGTGCCAGAGGGGGACAGGGGGCCTACAATGAGCAGTTCTTC. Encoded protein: CSARGGQGAYNEQFF.

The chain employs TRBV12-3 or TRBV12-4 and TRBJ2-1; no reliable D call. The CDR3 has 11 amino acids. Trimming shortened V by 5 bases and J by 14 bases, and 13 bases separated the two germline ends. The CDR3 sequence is CASSLGREEFF. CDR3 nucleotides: TGTGCCAGCAGTCTAGGACGAGAGGAGTTCTTC.

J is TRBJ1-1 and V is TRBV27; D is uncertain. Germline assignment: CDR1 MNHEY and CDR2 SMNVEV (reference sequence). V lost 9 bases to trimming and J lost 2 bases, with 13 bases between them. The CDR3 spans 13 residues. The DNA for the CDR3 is TGTGCCAGTCGCGGCGGGATAAACACTGAAGCTTTCTTT. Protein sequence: CASRGGINTEAFF.

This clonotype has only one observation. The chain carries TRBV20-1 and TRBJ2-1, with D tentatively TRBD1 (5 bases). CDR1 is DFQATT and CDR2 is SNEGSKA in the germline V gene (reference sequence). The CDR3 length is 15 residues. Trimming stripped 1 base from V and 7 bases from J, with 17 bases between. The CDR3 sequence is CSARVSGPRENEQFF. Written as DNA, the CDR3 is TGCAGTGCTAGAGTTTCAGGGCCACGTGAGAATGAGCAGTTCTTC.

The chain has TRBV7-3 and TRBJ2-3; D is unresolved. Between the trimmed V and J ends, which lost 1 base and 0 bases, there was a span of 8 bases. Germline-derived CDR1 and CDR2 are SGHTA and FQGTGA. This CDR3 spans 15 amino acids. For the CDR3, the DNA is TGTGCCAGCAGCTTAATGTCGGTGAGCACAGATACGCAGTATTTT. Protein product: CASSLMSVSTDTQYF.

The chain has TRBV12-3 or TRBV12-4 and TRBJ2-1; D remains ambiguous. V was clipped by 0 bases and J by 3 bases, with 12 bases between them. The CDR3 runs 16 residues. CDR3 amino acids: CASSLAGQKGYNEQFF. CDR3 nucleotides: TGTGCCAGCAGTTTAGCGGGTCAGAAGGGCTACAATGAGCAGTTCTTC.

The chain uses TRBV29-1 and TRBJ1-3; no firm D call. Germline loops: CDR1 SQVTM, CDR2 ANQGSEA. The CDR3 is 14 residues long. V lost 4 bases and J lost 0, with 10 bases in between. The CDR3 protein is CSVVGTSSGNTIYF. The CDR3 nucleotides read TGCAGCGTTGTCGGCACATCCTCTGGAAACACCATATATTTT.

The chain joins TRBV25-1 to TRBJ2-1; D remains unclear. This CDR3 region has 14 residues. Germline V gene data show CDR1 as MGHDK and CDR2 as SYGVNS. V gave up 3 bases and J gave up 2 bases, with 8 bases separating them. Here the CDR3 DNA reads TGTGCCAGCAGTGATCCGCGAACCTACAATGAGCAGTTCTTC. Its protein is CASSDPRTYNEQFF.

The CDR3 loop reads CASSLMRGKLFF. The CDR3 DNA sequence: TGTGCCAGCAGCTTAATGAGGGGAAAACTGTTTTTT. This chain joins TRBV7-9 and TRBJ1-4; a possible D gene is TRBD1 (5 bases). V was cut by 2 bases and J by 10 bases, with 8 bases left in between. CDR1 is SEHNR, CDR2 FQNEAQ, per germline (reference sequence). The CDR3 has 12 residues.

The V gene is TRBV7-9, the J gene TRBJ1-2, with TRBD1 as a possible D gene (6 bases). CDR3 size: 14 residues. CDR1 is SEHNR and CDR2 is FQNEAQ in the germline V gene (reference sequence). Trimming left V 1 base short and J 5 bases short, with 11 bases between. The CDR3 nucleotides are TGTGCCAGCAGCTTAGATCTGGACAGATATGGCTACACCTTC. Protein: CASSLDLDRYGYTF. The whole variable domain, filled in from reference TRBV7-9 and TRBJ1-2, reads DTGVSQNPRHKITKRGQNVTFRCDPISEHNRLYWYRQTLGQGPEFLTYFQNEAQLEKSRLLSDRFSAERPKGSFSTLEIQRTEQGDSAMYLCASSLDLDRYGYTFGSGTRLTVV.

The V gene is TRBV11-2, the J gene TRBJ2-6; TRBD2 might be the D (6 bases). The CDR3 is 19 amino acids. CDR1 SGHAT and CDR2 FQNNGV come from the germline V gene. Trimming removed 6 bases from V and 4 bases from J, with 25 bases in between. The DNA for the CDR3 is TGTGCCAGCAGGCCCTGGGACTCACGAAATGAGGCAGGGGCCAACGTCCTGACTTTC. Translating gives CASRPWDSRNEAGANVLTF.

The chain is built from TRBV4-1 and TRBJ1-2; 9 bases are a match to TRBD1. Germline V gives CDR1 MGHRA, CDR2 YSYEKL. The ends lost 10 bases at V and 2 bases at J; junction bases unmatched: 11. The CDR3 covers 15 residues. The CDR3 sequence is CATLPDDRGNYGYTF. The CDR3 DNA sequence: TGCGCCACCCTACCAGACGACAGGGGGAACTATGGCTACACCTTC.

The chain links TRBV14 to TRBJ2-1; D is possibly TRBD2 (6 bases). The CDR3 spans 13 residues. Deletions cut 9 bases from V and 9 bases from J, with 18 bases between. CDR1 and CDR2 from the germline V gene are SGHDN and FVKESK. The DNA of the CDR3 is TGTGCCAGTTCGCCAACGTTGGGGGGTGAGCAGTTCTTC. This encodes CASSPTLGGEQFF. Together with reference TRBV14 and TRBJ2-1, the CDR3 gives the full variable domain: EAGVTQFPSHSVIEKGQTVTLRCDPISGHDNLYWYRRVMGKEIKFLLHFVKESKQDESGMPNNRFLAERTGGTYSTLKVQPAELEDSGVYFCASSPTLGGEQFFGPGTRLTVL.

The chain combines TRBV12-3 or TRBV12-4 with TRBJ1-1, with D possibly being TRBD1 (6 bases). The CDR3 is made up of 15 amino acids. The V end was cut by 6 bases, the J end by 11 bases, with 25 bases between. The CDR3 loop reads CASRIIGGAPDRAFF. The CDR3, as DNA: TGTGCCAGCAGGATAATAGGGGGGGCGCCCGATCGGGCTTTCTTT.

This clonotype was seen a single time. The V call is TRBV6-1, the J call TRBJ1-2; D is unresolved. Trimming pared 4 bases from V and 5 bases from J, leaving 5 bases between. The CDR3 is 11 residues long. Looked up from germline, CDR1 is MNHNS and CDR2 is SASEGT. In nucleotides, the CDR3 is TGTGCCAGCAGTGTTACGTATGGCTACACCTTC. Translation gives CASSVTYGYTF.

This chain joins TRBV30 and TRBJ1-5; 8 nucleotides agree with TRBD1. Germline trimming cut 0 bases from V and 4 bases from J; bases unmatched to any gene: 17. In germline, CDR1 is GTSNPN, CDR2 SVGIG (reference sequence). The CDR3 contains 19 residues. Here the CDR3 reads CAWSVRWARGRQGNQPQHF. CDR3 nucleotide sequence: TGTGCCTGGAGTGTGCGATGGGCCAGGGGGCGACAGGGGAATCAGCCCCAGCATTTT.

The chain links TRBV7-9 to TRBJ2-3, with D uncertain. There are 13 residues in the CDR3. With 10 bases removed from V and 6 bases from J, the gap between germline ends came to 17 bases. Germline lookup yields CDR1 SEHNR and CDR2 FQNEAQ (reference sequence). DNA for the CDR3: TGTGCCACCCAAAGGCCTAATGAGGATACGCAGTATTTT. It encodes CATQRPNEDTQYF. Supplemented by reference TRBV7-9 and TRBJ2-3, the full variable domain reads DTGVSQNPRHKITKRGQNVTFRCDPISEHNRLYWYRQTLGQGPEFLTYFQNEAQLEKSRLLSDRFSAERPKGSFSTLEIQRTEQGDSAMYLCATQRPNEDTQYFGPGTRLTVL.

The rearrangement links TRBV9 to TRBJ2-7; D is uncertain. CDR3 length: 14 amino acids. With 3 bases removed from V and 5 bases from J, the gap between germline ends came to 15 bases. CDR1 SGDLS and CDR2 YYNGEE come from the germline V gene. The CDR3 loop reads CASSDERWGDEQYV. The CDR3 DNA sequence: TGTGCCAGCAGCGACGAACGGTGGGGTGACGAGCAGTACGTC.

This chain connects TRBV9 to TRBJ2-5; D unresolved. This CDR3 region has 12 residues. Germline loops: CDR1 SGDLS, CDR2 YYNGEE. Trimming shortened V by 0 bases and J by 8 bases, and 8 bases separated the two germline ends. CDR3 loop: CASSVDGPTQYF. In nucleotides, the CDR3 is TGTGCCAGCAGCGTAGATGGCCCCACCCAGTACTTC.

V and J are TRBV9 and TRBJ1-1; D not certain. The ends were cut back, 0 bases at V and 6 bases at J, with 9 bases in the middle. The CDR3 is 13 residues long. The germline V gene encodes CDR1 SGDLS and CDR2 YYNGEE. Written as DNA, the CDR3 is TGTGCCAGCAGCGTAGCTACGGCGGCTGAAGCTTTCTTT. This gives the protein CASSVATAAEAFF.

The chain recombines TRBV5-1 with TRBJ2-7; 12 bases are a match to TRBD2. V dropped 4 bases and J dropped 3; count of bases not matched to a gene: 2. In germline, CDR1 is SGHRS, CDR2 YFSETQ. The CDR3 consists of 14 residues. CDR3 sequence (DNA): TGCGCCAGCAGCCGGACTAGCGGGGACTACGAGCAGTACTTC. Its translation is CASSRTSGDYEQYF.

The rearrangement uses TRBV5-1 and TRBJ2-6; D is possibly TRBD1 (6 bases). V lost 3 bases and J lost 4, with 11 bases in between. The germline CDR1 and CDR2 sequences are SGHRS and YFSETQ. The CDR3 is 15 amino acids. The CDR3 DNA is TGCGCCAGCAGCTATCGGACAGCGGGGGCCAACGTCCTGACTTTC. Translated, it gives CASSYRTAGANVLTF.

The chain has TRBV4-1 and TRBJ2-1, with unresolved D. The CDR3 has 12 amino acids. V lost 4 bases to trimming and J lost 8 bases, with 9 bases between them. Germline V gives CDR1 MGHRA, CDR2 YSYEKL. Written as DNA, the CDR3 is TGCGCCAGCAGCCCGACTTATCATGAGCAGTTCTTC. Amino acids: CASSPTYHEQFF.